These 11 T cell receptor beta chains share one sample of origin, sequenced in a study of brain T cells in children with intractable seizures. Clones were sequenced by immunoSEQ multiplex PCR, and TCRdb holds only the in-frame ones, with some missing. The sample has approximately 41,000 clones, around 90% seen once. Sequenced material: peripheral blood, taken at surgery. All receptors come from a girl aged 2-9 years with tuberous sclerosis and intractable seizures.

The chain has TRBV4-1 and TRBJ2-3, with 8 bases identical to TRBD2. The V gene end was trimmed by 4 bases and the J gene end by 3 bases; junction bases not matched to a gene: 3. Per germline, CDR1 MGHRA and CDR2 YSYEKL. The CDR3 consists of 14 residues. The CDR3 spells CASSLVAGTDTQYF. The CDR3, as DNA: TGCGCCAGCAGCCTAGTAGCGGGGACAGATACGCAGTATTTT.

This chain links TRBV3-1 (or the pseudogene TRBV3-2) with TRBJ2-7; D is perhaps TRBD1 (5 bases). Trimming removed 4 bases at V and 0 bases at J, with 10 bases between. The length of the CDR3 is 14 residues. CDR1 LGHDT and CDR2 YNNKEL come from the germline V gene (reference sequence). The CDR3 DNA reads as TGTGCCAGCAGCCGTGGGGCCAGCTCCTACGAGCAGTACGTC. Its protein is CASSRGASSYEQYV.

This clone was seen a single time. The CDR3 here is CASTLRGGGLQETQYF. CDR3 nucleotide sequence: TGTGCCAGCACCCTCCGGGGCGGGGGACTACAAGAGACCCAGTACTTC. V usage is TRBV11-2 and J usage is TRBJ2-5, with TRBD2 identical over 7 bases. V lost 7 bases and J lost 2; bases outside the gene matches: 13. This CDR3 spans 16 amino acids. Germline V lookup: CDR1 SGHAT, CDR2 FQNNGV.

This chain connects TRBV11-2 to TRBJ1-5; TRBD1 is a possible D gene (6 bases). Germline CDR1 and CDR2: SGHAT and FQNNGV. Trimming took off 0 bases at V and 7 bases at J, with 10 bases between the two ends. This CDR3 has 14 residues. The CDR3 sequence is CASSLEGARQPQHF. Here the CDR3 DNA reads TGTGCCAGCAGCTTAGAGGGGGCGCGGCAGCCCCAGCATTTT.

The genes are TRBV9 and TRBJ1-4; 8 bases are shared with TRBD1. CDR3 length equals 15 residues. Germline CDR1 SGDLS, CDR2 YYNGEE. V lost 1 base to trimming and J lost 4 bases; unmatched junction nucleotides: 3. The CDR3 bases are TGTGCCAGCAGCGTACAGGGGGCGGGTAATGAAAAACTGTTTTTT. Amino acids: CASSVQGAGNEKLFF. The full variable domain, in which reference TRBV9 and TRBJ1-4 provide the parts outside the CDR3, is DSGVTQTPKHLITATGQRVTLRCSPRSGDLSVYWYQQSLDQGLQFLIQYYNGEERAKGNILERFSAQQFPDLHSELNLSSLELGDSALYFCASSVQGAGNEKLFFGSGTQLSVL.

The rearrangement uses TRBV4-1 and TRBJ2-5; TRBD2 agrees at 10 bases. V trimming: 2 bases; J trimming: 5 bases; junction bases outside the gene matches: 5. Germline CDR1 is MGHRA and CDR2 is YSYEKL. CDR3 length equals 15 residues. The CDR3 sequence: CASSQSGGVYETQYF. DNA of the CDR3: TGCGCCAGCAGCCAAAGCGGGGGGGTTTATGAGACCCAGTACTTC.

This clone came up once. The V gene is TRBV25-1, the J gene TRBJ1-6, with 10 bases that match TRBD1. CDR3 length: 15 residues. In germline, CDR1 is MGHDK, CDR2 SYGVNS. Germline trimming cut 2 bases from V and 13 bases from J; bases unmatched to any gene: 8. The CDR3 is CASSERDRGLGPLHF. CDR3 in DNA: TGTGCCAGCAGTGAAAGAGACAGGGGGCTGGGTCCCCTCCACTTT. Looking up the rest from reference TRBV25-1 and TRBJ1-6 gives the full variable domain: EADIYQTPRYLVIGTGKKITLECSQTMGHDKMYWYQQDPGMELHLIHYSYGVNSTEKGDLSSESTVSRIRTEHFPLTLESARPSHTSQYLCASSERDRGLGPLHFGNGTRLTVT.

This chain connects TRBV7-9 to TRBJ2-3; perhaps D is TRBD1 or TRBD2 (5 bases each). The CDR3 is 11 residues long. Trimming removed 5 bases at V and 11 bases at J, with 11 bases between. CDR1 and CDR2 from the germline V gene are SEHNR and FQNEAQ (reference sequence). CDR3 coding DNA: TGTGCCAGCAGCCCCGGGACCTTGCAGTATTTT. This translates into CASSPGTLQYF.

This chain joins TRBV5-1 and TRBJ1-4, with a tentative D call TRBD1 (6 bases). Deletions cut 0 bases from V and 6 bases from J, with 9 bases between. The CDR3 consists of 14 residues. Per germline, CDR1 SGHRS and CDR2 YFSETQ. CDR3: CASSLGGGDEKLFF. CDR3 nucleotides: TGCGCCAGCAGCTTGGGAGGGGGGGATGAAAAACTGTTTTTT.

There are a few counts of this clone. The rearrangement uses TRBV6-6 and TRBJ2-7; 10 bases are shared with TRBD1. Germline V lookup: CDR1 MNHNY, CDR2 SVGAGI (reference sequence). This CDR3 has 14 amino acids. V was pared by 5 bases and J by 5 bases, with 6 bases of the junction left unmatched. The CDR3 reads CASSTSGQGNEQYF. In nucleotides, the CDR3 is TGTGCCAGCAGTACCTCGGGACAGGGGAACGAGCAGTACTTC.

The chain is built from TRBV10-3 and TRBJ2-7; 7 bases are a match to TRBD2. Looked up from germline, CDR1 is ENHRY and CDR2 is SYGVKD. The CDR3 has 16 amino acids. J was trimmed by 6 bases and V by 6 bases; bases with no gene match: 17. The CDR3 protein is CAISAGTIYGRCEQYF. The CDR3 region has the DNA TGTGCCATCAGCGCCGGGACTATTTATGGTCGGTGCGAGCAGTACTTC.